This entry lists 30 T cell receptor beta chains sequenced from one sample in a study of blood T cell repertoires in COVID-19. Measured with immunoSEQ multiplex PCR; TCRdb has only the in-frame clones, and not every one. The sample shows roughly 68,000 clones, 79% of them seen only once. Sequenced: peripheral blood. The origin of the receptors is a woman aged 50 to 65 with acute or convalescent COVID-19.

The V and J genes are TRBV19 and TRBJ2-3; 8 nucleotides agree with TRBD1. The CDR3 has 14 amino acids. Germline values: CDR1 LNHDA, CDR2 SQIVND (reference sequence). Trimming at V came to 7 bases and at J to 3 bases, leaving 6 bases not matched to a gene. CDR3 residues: CASTTGQGTDTQYF. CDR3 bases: TGTGCCAGTACCACAGGACAGGGTACAGATACGCAGTATTTT.

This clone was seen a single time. CDR3 nucleotides: TGTGCCACCAGTGATTTCCGGGGAACTGAAGCTTTCTTT. It yields the protein CATSDFRGTEAFF. The chain carries TRBV24-1 and TRBJ1-1; unclear D gene. The V gene's germline CDR1 is KGHDR and CDR2 SFDVKD. There are 13 residues in the CDR3. V was trimmed by 1 base and J by 5 bases, leaving 7 bases between them.

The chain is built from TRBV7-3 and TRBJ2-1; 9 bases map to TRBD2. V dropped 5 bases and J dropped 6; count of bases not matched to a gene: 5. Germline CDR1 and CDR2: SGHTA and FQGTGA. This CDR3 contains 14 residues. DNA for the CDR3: TGTGCCAGCAGCCCGGGACTAGCTCCCAATGAGCAGTTCTTC. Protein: CASSPGLAPNEQFF. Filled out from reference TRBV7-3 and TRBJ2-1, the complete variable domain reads GAGVSQTPSNKVTEKGKYVELRCDPISGHTALYWYRQSLGQGPEFLIYFQGTGAADDSGLPNDRFFAVRPEGSVSTLKIQRTERGDSAVYLCASSPGLAPNEQFFGPGTRLTVL.

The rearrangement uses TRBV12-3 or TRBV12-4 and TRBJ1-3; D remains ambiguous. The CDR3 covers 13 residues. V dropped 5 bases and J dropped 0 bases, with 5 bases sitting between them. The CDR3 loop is CASSRASGNTIYF. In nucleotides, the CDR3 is TGTGCCAGCAGTCGCGCCTCTGGAAACACCATATATTTT.

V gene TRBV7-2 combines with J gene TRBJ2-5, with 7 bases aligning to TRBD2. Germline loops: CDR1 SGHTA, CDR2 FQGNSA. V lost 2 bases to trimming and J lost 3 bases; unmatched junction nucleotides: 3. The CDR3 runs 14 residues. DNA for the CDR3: TGTGCCAGCAGCTTAAGCGGGACTAAAGAGACCCAGTACTTC. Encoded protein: CASSLSGTKETQYF.

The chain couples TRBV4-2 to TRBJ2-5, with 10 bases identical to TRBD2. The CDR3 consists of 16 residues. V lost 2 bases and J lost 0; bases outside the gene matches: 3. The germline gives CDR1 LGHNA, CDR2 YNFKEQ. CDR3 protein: CASSQHLAGDQETQYF. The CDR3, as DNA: TGTGCCAGCAGCCAACACCTAGCGGGGGACCAAGAGACCCAGTACTTC.

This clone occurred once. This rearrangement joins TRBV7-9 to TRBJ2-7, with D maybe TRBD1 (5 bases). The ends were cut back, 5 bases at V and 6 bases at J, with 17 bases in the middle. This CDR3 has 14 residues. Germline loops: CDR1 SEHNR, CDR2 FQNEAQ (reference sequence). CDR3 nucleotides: TGTGCCAGCAGCACGACAGAACAGGAGTCCGAGCAGTACTTC. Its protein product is CASSTTEQESEQYF.

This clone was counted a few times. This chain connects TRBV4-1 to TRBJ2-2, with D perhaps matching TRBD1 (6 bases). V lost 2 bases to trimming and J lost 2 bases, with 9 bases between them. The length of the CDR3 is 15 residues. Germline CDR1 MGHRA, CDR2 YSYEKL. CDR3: CASSQHRVNTGELFF. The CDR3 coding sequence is TGCGCCAGCAGCCAACACAGGGTTAACACCGGGGAGCTGTTTTTT.

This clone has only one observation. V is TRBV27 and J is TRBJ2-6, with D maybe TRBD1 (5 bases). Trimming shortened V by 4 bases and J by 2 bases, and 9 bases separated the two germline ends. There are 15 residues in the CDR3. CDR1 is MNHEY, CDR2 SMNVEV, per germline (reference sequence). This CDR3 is CASSSGPAGANVLTF. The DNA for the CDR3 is TGTGCCAGCAGTTCAGGGCCGGCTGGGGCCAACGTCCTGACTTTC.

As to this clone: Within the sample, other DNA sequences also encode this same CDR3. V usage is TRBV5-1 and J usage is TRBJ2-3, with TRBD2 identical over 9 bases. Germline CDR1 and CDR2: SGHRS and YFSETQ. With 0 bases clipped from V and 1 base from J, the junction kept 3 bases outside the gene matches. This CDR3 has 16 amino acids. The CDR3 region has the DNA TGCGCCAGCAGCTTGGTGGGCGGGGGGGGCACAGATACGCAGTATTTT. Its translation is CASSLVGGGGTDTQYF.

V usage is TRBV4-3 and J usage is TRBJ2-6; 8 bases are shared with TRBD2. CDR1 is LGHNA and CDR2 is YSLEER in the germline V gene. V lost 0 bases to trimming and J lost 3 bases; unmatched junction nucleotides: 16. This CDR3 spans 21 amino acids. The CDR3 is CASSQDLGTSGYRGGANVLTF. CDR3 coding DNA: TGCGCCAGCAGCCAAGATTTGGGCACTAGCGGTTATAGGGGTGGGGCCAACGTCCTGACTTTC.

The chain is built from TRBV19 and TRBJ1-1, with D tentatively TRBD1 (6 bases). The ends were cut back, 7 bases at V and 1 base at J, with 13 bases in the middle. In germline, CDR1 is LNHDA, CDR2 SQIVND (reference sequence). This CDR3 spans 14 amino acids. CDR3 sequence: CASTAPDRNTEAFF. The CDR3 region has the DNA TGTGCCAGTACCGCCCCGGACAGGAACACTGAAGCTTTCTTT.

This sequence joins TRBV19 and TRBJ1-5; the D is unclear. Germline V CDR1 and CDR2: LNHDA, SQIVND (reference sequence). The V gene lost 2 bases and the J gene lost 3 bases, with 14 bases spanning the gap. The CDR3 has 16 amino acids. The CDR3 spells CASSIRERKANQPQHF. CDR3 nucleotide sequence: TGTGCCAGTAGTATAAGGGAGCGGAAGGCCAATCAGCCCCAGCATTTT.

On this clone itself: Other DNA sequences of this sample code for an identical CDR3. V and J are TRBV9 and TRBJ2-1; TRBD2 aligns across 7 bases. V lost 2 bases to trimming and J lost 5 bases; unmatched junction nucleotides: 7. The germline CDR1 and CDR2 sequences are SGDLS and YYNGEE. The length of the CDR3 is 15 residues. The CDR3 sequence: CASSVSGSGNNEQFF. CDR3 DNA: TGTGCCAGCAGCGTTAGCGGGTCGGGGAACAATGAGCAGTTCTTC.

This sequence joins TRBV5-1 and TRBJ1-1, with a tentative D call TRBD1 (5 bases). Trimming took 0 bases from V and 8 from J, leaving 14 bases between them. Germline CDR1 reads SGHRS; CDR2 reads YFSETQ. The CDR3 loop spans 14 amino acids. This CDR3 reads CASSLGQPTQEAFF. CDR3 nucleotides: TGCGCCAGCAGCTTGGGACAGCCGACCCAAGAAGCTTTCTTT.

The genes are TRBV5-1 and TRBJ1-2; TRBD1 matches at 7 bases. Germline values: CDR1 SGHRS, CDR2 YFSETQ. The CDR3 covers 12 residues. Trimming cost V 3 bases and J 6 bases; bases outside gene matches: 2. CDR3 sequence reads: CASSYTGDGYTF. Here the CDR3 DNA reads TGCGCCAGCAGCTACACAGGGGATGGCTACACCTTC.

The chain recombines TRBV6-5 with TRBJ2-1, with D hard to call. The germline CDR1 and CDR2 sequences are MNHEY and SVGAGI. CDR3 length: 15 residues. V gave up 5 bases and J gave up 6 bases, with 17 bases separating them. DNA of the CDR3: TGTGCCAGCAGTAAGACGACATTTTACTTCAATGAGCAGTTCTTC. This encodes CASSKTTFYFNEQFF.

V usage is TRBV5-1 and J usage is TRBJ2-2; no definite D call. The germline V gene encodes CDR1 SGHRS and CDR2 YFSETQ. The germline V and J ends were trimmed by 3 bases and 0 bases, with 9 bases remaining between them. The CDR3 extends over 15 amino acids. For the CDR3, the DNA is TGCGCCAGCAGCTCCTTCCAGGCGAACACCGGGGAGCTGTTTTTT. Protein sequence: CASSSFQANTGELFF.

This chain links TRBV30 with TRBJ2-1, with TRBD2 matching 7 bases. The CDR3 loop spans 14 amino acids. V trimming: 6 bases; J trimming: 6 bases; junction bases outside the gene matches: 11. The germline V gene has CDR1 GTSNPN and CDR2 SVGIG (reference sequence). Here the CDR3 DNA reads TGTGCCTGTGGGAGGGCCAAGGGTCTCAATGAGCAGTTCTTC. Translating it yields CACGRAKGLNEQFF.

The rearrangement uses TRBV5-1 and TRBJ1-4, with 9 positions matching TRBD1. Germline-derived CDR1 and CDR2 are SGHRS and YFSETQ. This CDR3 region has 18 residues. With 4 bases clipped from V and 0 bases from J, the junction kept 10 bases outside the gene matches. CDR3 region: CASSRGQGGFATNEKLFF. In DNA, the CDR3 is TGCGCCAGCAGCAGGGGACAGGGTGGTTTTGCAACTAATGAAAAACTGTTTTTT.

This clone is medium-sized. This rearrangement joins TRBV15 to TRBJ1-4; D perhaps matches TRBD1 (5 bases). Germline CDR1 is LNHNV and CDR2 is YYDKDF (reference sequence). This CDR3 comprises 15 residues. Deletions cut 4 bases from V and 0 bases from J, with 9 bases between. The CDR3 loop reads CATSTSGATNEKLFF. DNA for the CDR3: TGTGCCACCAGCACTTCGGGGGCAACTAATGAAAAACTGTTTTTT.

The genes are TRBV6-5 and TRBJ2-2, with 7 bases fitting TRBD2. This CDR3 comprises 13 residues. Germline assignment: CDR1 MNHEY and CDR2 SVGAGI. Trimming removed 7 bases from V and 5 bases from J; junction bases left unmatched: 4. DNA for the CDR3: TGTGCCAGCATAGGAGCGGGAACCGGGGAGCTGTTTTTT. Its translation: CASIGAGTGELFF.

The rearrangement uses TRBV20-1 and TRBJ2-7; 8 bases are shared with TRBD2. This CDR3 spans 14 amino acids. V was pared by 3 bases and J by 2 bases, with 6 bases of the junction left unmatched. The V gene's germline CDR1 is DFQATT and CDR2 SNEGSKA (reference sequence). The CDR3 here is CSASLLAEPYEQYF. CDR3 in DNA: TGCAGTGCTAGTTTACTAGCGGAACCCTACGAGCAGTACTTC.

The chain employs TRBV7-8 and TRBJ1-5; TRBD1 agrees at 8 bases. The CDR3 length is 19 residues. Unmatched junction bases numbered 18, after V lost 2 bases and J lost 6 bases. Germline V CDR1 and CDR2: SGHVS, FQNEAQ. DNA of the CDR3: TGTGCCAGCAGCTTATTAGGGCCCGTTACAGGGGGTTCTGGTCAGCCCCAGCATTTT. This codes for CASSLLGPVTGGSGQPQHF.

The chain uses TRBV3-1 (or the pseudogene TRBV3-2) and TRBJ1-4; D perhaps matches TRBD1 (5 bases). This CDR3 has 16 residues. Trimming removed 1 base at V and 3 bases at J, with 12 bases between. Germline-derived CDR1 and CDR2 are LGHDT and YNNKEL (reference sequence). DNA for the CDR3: TGTGCCAGCAGCCAAGGCGGGGCCACAGCTAATGAAAAACTGTTTTTT. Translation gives CASSQGGATANEKLFF.

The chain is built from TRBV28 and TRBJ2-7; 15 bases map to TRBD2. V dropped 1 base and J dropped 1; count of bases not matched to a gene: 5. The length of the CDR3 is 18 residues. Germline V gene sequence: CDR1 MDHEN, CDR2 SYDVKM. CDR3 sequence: CASSLFLGLAGGSYEQYF. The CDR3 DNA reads TGTGCCAGCAGTTTATTCTTAGGACTAGCGGGGGGGTCCTACGAGCAGTACTTC.

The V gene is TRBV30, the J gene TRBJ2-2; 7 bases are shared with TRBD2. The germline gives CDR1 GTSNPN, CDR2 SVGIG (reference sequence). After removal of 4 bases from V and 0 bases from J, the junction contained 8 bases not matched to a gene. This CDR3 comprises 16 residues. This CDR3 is CAWNPSGQTNTGELFF. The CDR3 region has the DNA TGTGCCTGGAATCCTAGCGGCCAAACGAACACCGGGGAGCTGTTTTTT.

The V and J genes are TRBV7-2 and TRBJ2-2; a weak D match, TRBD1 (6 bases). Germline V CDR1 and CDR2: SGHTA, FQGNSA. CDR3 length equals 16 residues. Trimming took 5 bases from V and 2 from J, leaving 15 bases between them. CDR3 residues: CASSQTGSVNTGELFF. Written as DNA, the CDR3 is TGTGCCAGCAGCCAAACAGGGTCCGTTAACACCGGGGAGCTGTTTTTT.

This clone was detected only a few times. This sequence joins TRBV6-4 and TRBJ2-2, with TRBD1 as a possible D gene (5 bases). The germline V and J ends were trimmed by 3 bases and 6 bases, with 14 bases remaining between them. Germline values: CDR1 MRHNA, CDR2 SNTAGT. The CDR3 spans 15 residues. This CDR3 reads CASSENSLGAGELFF. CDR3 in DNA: TGTGCCAGCAGTGAAAACTCCCTAGGGGCCGGGGAGCTGTTTTTT.

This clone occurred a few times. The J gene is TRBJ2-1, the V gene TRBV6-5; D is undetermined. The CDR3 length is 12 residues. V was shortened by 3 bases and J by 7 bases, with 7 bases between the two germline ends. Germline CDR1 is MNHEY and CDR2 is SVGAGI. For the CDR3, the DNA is TGTGCCAGCAGTTATTCTCCGAATGAGCAGTTCTTC. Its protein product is CASSYSPNEQFF.